These 18 T cell receptor beta chains came from one sample sequenced in a study of control samples from healthy donors and cancer patients (dated by TCRdb to the early 2020s). The method was the immunoSEQ multiplex PCR assay. In TCRdb, the immuneACCESS table is reduced to in-frame sequences with V and J assigned. These tables do not hold every clone; where another copy was compared, an unresolved V gene accounts for under half, and the others remain unexplained. The sample has about 57,000 clones on record, around 93% of them singletons. Around 1% of the sample rests with the top ten. The sequenced material came from PBMCs. The source is a man aged 30 to 39 with colorectal cancer.

The V call is TRBV19, the J call TRBJ2-1; D call uncertain. The CDR3 contains 15 residues. Germline CDR1 reads LNHDA; CDR2 reads SQIVND (reference sequence). V lost 6 bases, J lost 0 bases, and 12 bases lay in between. The CDR3: CASRPQMSSYNEQFF. CDR3 nucleotide sequence: TGTGCCAGTAGGCCTCAGATGAGCTCCTACAATGAGCAGTTCTTC.

The chain carries TRBV7-9 and TRBJ1-6; TRBD1 matches 9 bases. CDR3 size: 16 residues. J lost 1 base, V lost 4 bases, and 2 bases had no gene match. Germline V gene lookup returns CDR1 SEHNR and CDR2 FQNEAQ (reference sequence). CDR3 in amino acids: CASSSGTGSYNSPLHF. CDR3 coding DNA: TGTGCCAGCAGCTCCGGGACAGGGTCCTATAATTCACCCCTCCACTTT.

The V and J genes are TRBV30 and TRBJ1-1; D call uncertain. Germline V gives CDR1 GTSNPN, CDR2 SVGIG (reference sequence). Deletions cut 5 bases from V and 3 bases from J, with 16 bases between. The CDR3 extends over 14 amino acids. As DNA, the CDR3 is TGTGCCTGGCACCGGGCCCCGAGGGACACTGAAGCTTTCTTT. It yields the protein CAWHRAPRDTEAFF.

The gene calls are TRBV3-1 (or the pseudogene TRBV3-2) and TRBJ2-1; 8 nucleotides match TRBD2. V shed 2 bases and J 4 bases; nucleotides not matched to a gene: 4. CDR3 length: 15 residues. Germline loops: CDR1 LGHDT, CDR2 YNNKEL (reference sequence). CDR3 residues: CASSQWGGGYNEQFF. CDR3 nucleotide sequence: TGTGCCAGCAGCCAATGGGGCGGGGGGTACAATGAGCAGTTCTTC.

The V call is TRBV7-9, the J call TRBJ1-2; D is ambiguous. The CDR3 totals 12 residues. CDR1 is SEHNR and CDR2 is FQNEAQ in the germline V gene (reference sequence). V dropped 1 base and J dropped 8 bases, with 8 bases sitting between them. The CDR3 coding sequence is TGTGCCAGCAGCTTAGACGAGTGGGGCTACACCTTC. Its translation is CASSLDEWGYTF.

The sample holds a few counts of this clone. This sequence joins TRBV6-2 or TRBV6-3 and TRBJ2-7; 8 bases match TRBD1. The CDR3 totals 16 residues. The germline V gene has CDR1 MNHEY and CDR2 SVGEGT. V gave up 6 bases and J gave up 2 bases; unmatched junction bases: 12. Here the CDR3 reads CASSTPKYRGTYEQYV. CDR3 DNA sequence: TGTGCCAGCAGCACACCCAAATACAGGGGGACCTACGAGCAGTACGTC.

The J gene is TRBJ2-7, the V gene TRBV10-3, with D possibly matching TRBD2 (6 bases). This CDR3 is 14 amino acids long. Between the trimmed V and J ends, which lost 5 bases and 3 bases, there was a span of 14 bases. From germline, CDR1 is ENHRY and CDR2 SYGVKD. Written as DNA, the CDR3 is TGTGCCATCAGTCGCTTCGGGGGAGACTACGAGCAGTACGTC. This codes for CAISRFGGDYEQYV.

V usage is TRBV5-6 and J usage is TRBJ2-5; no clear D gene. There are 14 residues in the CDR3. Germline CDR1 SGHDT, CDR2 YYEEEE. Deletions cut 1 base from V and 4 bases from J, with 11 bases between. The CDR3 DNA sequence: TGTGCCAGCAGCTTGCGTAGGACGGCAGAGACCCAGTACTTC. It yields the protein CASSLRRTAETQYF.

The rearrangement joins TRBV5-5 to TRBJ2-7; 7 bases match TRBD1. Germline V gene sequence: CDR1 SGHKS, CDR2 YYEKEE (reference sequence). The ends lost 4 bases at V and 6 bases at J; junction bases unmatched: 7. This CDR3 is built from 13 residues. The CDR3 DNA sequence: TGTGCCAGCAGCGCTACAAACAGGGGCGAGCAGTACGTC. Amino acids: CASSATNRGEQYV.

V is TRBV12-3 or TRBV12-4 and J is TRBJ1-2; no firm D call. The CDR3 is 11 amino acids. V lost 7 bases, J lost 4 bases, and 7 bases lay in between. The CDR3 spells CASKGLYGYTF. CDR3 DNA: TGTGCCAGCAAAGGCCTCTATGGCTACACCTTC.

This chain links TRBV4-3 with TRBJ2-2; D not resolved. The V gene's germline CDR1 is LGHNA and CDR2 YSLEER. With 2 bases removed from V and 5 bases from J, the gap between germline ends came to 6 bases. The CDR3 covers 13 residues. The CDR3 DNA follows: TGCGCCAGCAGCCAAACAAATACCGGGGAGCTGTTTTTT. Translating it yields CASSQTNTGELFF.

The V gene is TRBV29-1, the J gene TRBJ1-2; no clear D gene. V lost 3 bases, J lost 3 bases, and 8 bases lay in between. The V gene's germline CDR1 is SQVTM and CDR2 ANQGSEA. The CDR3 contains 12 residues. For the CDR3, the DNA is TGCAGCGTTGAGGCAGGAGACTATGGCTACACCTTC. Protein: CSVEAGDYGYTF.

The rearrangement joins TRBV12-5 to TRBJ1-5, with D perhaps matching TRBD1 (5 bases). The CDR3 is 16 amino acids. Trimming shortened V by 4 bases and J by 2 bases, and 15 bases separated the two germline ends. Germline lookup yields CDR1 LGHNT and CDR2 FRNRAP. In nucleotides, the CDR3 is TGTGCTAGTGGTTCTCGAGTGGGGGGTGGCAATCAGCCCCAGCATTTT. Encoded protein: CASGSRVGGGNQPQHF. Full variable domain (missing parts from reference TRBV12-5 and TRBJ1-5): DARVTQTPRHKVTEMGQEVTMRCQPILGHNTVFWYRQTMMQGLELLAYFRNRAPLDDSGMPKDRFSAEMPDATLATLKIQPSEPRDSAVYFCASGSRVGGGNQPQHFGDGTRLSIL.

V is TRBV6-5 and J is TRBJ1-1; maybe TRBD1 (6 bases). Trimming took 7 bases from V and 1 from J, leaving 13 bases between them. CDR3 length equals 14 residues. CDR1 MNHEY and CDR2 SVGAGI come from the germline V gene. The CDR3 DNA follows: TGTGCCAGCACCTCCGGGGGGGCGAACACTGAAGCTTTCTTT. Encoded protein: CASTSGGANTEAFF.

Written as DNA, the CDR3 is TGCGCCAGCAGCCGACAGGCAAACACTGAAGCTTTCTTT. It is translated as CASSRQANTEAFF. J is TRBJ1-1 and V is TRBV4-1; maybe TRBD1 (6 bases). V shed 4 bases and J shed 2 bases, with 8 bases lying between them. The CDR3 length is 13 residues. The germline V gene has CDR1 MGHRA and CDR2 YSYEKL.

This chain joins TRBV24-1 and TRBJ1-2, with unresolved D. Germline values: CDR1 KGHDR, CDR2 SFDVKD. V dropped 4 bases and J dropped 4 bases, with 12 bases sitting between them. This CDR3 comprises 14 residues. The CDR3 region is CATSDPGAAYGYTF. The CDR3 bases are TGTGCCACCAGTGACCCCGGCGCGGCCTATGGCTACACCTTC.

This chain joins TRBV20-1 and TRBJ1-4; D is unclear. The germline V gene encodes CDR1 DFQATT and CDR2 SNEGSKA (reference sequence). The length of the CDR3 is 13 residues. V was trimmed by 3 bases and J by 5 bases, leaving 10 bases between them. The CDR3 region is CSASAPFNEKLFF. The CDR3 coding sequence is TGCAGTGCTAGTGCTCCCTTCAATGAAAAACTGTTTTTT.

The rearrangement links TRBV11-2 to TRBJ2-3; D uncertain. The germline gives CDR1 SGHAT, CDR2 FQNNGV. Trimming removed 5 bases from V and 1 base from J, with 16 bases in between. CDR3 length: 16 residues. The CDR3 loop is CASSPTVLLRTDTQYF. CDR3 nucleotides: TGTGCCAGCAGCCCAACGGTACTGCTCCGCACAGATACGCAGTATTTT.